What follows describes a single T cell receptor beta chain. Profiled with immunoSEQ multiplex PCR; TCRdb holds only in-frame clones, not every one. This table has about 480,000 clones, about 88% appearing once. This entry comes from a study of blood T cell repertoires in COVID-19. Overall study: Some COVID-19 samples were acute and others convalescent; all came from the United States, Italy and Spain.

Germline V CDR1 and CDR2: SGDLS, YYNGEE. The CDR3 has 15 amino acids. V was clipped by 3 bases and J by 3 bases, with 13 bases between them. Seattle cases were enrolled at active infection and followed longitudinally. V gene TRBV9 combines with J gene TRBJ2-1; D perhaps matches TRBD1 (6 bases). The sequence derives from a young man with COVID-19, enrolled during active disease. Sequencing was done on a sample of peripheral blood. CDR3 protein: CASSAYPDSYNEQFF. DNA for the CDR3: TGTGCCAGCAGCGCCTACCCGGACAGCTACAATGAGCAGTTCTTC.